These T cell receptor beta chains were read from a single sample in a study of Tregs in tolerant kidney transplant recipients. TCRdb's copy holds only in-frame clones and misses some; the assay was immunoSEQ multiplex PCR. The sample lists some 70,000 clones; roughly 84% were seen once. The source material was CD4+ T cells from blood. The receptor set was obtained from a human donor in good health. Each CDR3 is given with its conserved first and last residue. A D gene is named only where the DNA matches it firmly. Clone size appears in some rows only: once, few, many, or a class for an expanded clone.

v_gene	j_gene	d_gene	abundance	CDR3aa	CDR3nt
TRBV25-1	TRBJ2-3	TRBD2	.	CASSDVRGGNTDTQYF	TGTGCCAGCAGTGACGTACGGGGGGGTAACACAGATACGCAGTATTTT
TRBV11-2	TRBJ2-7	TRBD2	.	CASSLAGESYGQYF	TGTGCCAGCAGTCTAGCGGGAGAGTCCTACGGGCAGTACTTC
TRBV11-3	TRBJ2-5	TRBD2	few	CASSRAGQETQYF	TGTGCCAGCAGCCGAGCGGGGCAAGAGACCCAGTACTTC
TRBV5-6	TRBJ2-2	.	.	CASRTGTRGPTGELFF	TGTGCCAGCCGAACCGGGACCAGGGGTCCCACCGGGGAGCTGTTTTTT
TRBV19	TRBJ1-6	.	.	CASSILRGGSPLHF	TGTGCCAGTAGTATCCTGAGGGGGGGATCACCCCTCCACTTT
TRBV27	TRBJ2-7	TRBD2	.	CASSLRASGRGRVSYEQYF	TGTGCCAGCAGTTTAAGGGCTAGCGGGAGGGGTAGGGTCTCCTACGAGCAGTACTTC
TRBV9	TRBJ2-1	.	.	CASSVEFRSQDEQFF	TGTGCCAGCAGCGTAGAGTTTAGAAGCCAGGATGAGCAGTTCTTC
TRBV6-5	TRBJ2-1	TRBD2	.	CASSLGLANEQFF	TGTGCCAGCAGTTTGGGACTAGCCAATGAGCAGTTCTTC
TRBV25-1	TRBJ1-1	TRBD1	.	CASSGQGTGTFF	TGTGCCAGCAGTGGACAGGGGACTGGGACTTTCTTT
TRBV7-8	TRBJ2-5	TRBD2	.	CASSLVGLAGGETQYF	TGTGCCAGCAGCTTAGTAGGGCTAGCGGGGGGAGAGACCCAGTACTTC
TRBV6-5	TRBJ2-3	.	.	CASSQQGRGDTQYF	TGTGCCAGCAGTCAACAGGGGAGGGGAGATACGCAGTATTTT
TRBV29-1	TRBJ1-5	.	.	CSVQAGAQDQPQHF	TGCAGCGTCCAGGCGGGGGCGCAGGATCAGCCCCAGCATTTT
TRBV6-5	TRBJ2-1	.	.	CASSHRTEYNEQFF	TGTGCCAGCAGTCACCGGACTGAGTACAATGAGCAGTTCTTC
TRBV14	TRBJ2-5	.	.	CASSQFTGPTTETQYF	TGTGCCAGCAGCCAATTTACGGGGCCGACGACAGAGACCCAGTACTTC
TRBV4-2	TRBJ2-7	.	.	CASSQGSPDIFVYEQYF	TGTGCCAGCAGCCAAGGAAGCCCTGACATTTTCGTTTACGAGCAGTACTTC
TRBV9	TRBJ2-5	TRBD2	.	CASSADLAVGETQYF	TGTGCCAGCAGCGCAGATCTAGCGGTAGGAGAGACCCAGTACTTC
TRBV11-3	TRBJ2-4	TRBD2	.	CASSLSSGGVVRNIQYF	TGTGCCAGCAGCTTATCGAGCGGGGGGGTTGTTAGGAACATTCAGTACTTC
TRBV5-1	TRBJ1-3	.	once	CASSSEQESGNTIYF	TGCGCCAGCAGCTCGGAACAGGAATCTGGAAACACCATATATTTT
TRBV5-1	TRBJ2-1	TRBD2	.	CASGAGVYNEQFF	TGCGCCAGCGGAGCGGGGGTATACAATGAGCAGTTCTTC
TRBV7-2	TRBJ2-4	TRBD2	.	CASSPFTSGGNRGNIQYF	TGTGCCAGCAGCCCGTTCACTAGCGGGGGGAACCGGGGTAACATTCAGTACTTC
TRBV7-2	TRBJ1-1	.	.	CASSLVSQITLAFF	TGTGCCAGCAGCTTAGTGAGCCAGATCACTTTGGCTTTCTTT
TRBV19	TRBJ1-2	.	.	CASAINAGYGYTF	TGTGCCAGCGCTATCAACGCAGGCTATGGCTACACCTTC
TRBV6-6	TRBJ2-5	TRBD1	.	CASKDRAETQYF	TGTGCCAGCAAGGACAGGGCCGAGACCCAGTACTTC
TRBV2	TRBJ1-2	.	.	CASSENLTWGYTF	TGTGCCAGCAGTGAAAATCTTACTTGGGGCTACACCTTC
TRBV11-2	TRBJ2-1	TRBD2	.	CASSFRSGTYYNEQFF	TGTGCCAGCAGCTTCCGTAGCGGGACGTACTACAATGAGCAGTTCTTC
TRBV7-3	TRBJ2-7	.	.	CASSFDSSSYEQYF	TGTGCCAGCAGCTTTGACTCCAGCTCCTACGAGCAGTACTTC
TRBV11-2	TRBJ2-1	.	.	CASSPRYSYNEQFF	TGTGCCAGCAGCCCTCGTTACTCCTACAATGAGCAGTTCTTC
TRBV15	TRBJ1-1	.	.	CATLSRGQGKGLVNTEAFF	TGTGCCACCCTCTCACGGGGGCAGGGGAAAGGGTTGGTGAACACTGAAGCTTTCTTT
TRBV5-5	TRBJ1-4	.	.	CASSPDSNEKLFF	TGTGCCAGCAGCCCTGACAGTAATGAAAAACTGTTTTTT
TRBV30	TRBJ2-2	TRBD1	.	CAWRPRDRETGELFF	TGTGCCTGGAGGCCCCGGGACAGGGAGACCGGGGAGCTGTTTTTT
TRBV6-5	TRBJ1-1	.	.	CASSTPSGTEAFF	TGTGCCAGCAGTACCCCGTCGGGCACTGAAGCTTTCTTT
TRBV6-6	TRBJ1-6	.	.	CASSYSGDKNSPLHF	TGTGCCAGCAGTTACTCGGGGGACAAAAATTCACCCCTCCACTTT
TRBV11-3	TRBJ2-3	TRBD1	.	CASSLGTGGTDTQYF	TGTGCCAGCAGCTTGGGGACAGGGGGTACAGATACGCAGTATTTT
TRBV6-5	TRBJ1-1	.	.	CAHSRGLNTEAFF	TGTGCCCATTCCAGGGGTTTGAACACTGAAGCTTTCTTT
TRBV6-5	TRBJ1-2	.	.	CASSSNSGFSTAGYTF	TGTGCCAGCAGTTCGAACTCAGGGTTTTCGACAGCCGGCTACACCTTC
TRBV5-6	TRBJ2-7	.	once	CASSLGPSTYEQYF	TGTGCCAGCAGCTTGGGGCCATCAACCTACGAGCAGTACTTC
TRBV18	TRBJ2-5	TRBD1	.	CASSPPGQQETQYF	TGTGCCAGCTCACCACCGGGACAGCAAGAGACCCAGTACTTC
TRBV21-1	TRBJ1-4	.	.	CASSKVMAATEKLFF	TGTGCCAGCAGCAAAGTAATGGCAGCGACTGAAAAACTGTTTTTT
TRBV14	TRBJ2-7	TRBD1	once	CASSQGWTGGYEQYF	TGTGCCAGCAGCCAAGGGTGGACAGGGGGCTACGAGCAGTACTTC
TRBV2	TRBJ2-5	TRBD1	.	CASSGTGRGETQYF	TGTGCCAGCAGTGGGACAGGCCGGGGAGAGACCCAGTACTTC
TRBV9	TRBJ2-7	.	.	CASSGNSYEQYF	TGTGCCAGCAGCGGTAACTCCTACGAGCAGTACTTC
TRBV11-3	TRBJ1-1	.	.	CASSFSGTEAFF	TGTGCCAGCAGCTTCTCGGGCACTGAAGCTTTCTTT
TRBV18	TRBJ2-5	TRBD2	.	CASSPGTTPRETQYF	TGTGCCAGCTCACCCGGGACTACCCCGCGGGAGACCCAGTACTTC